A single sample gave rise to the 14 T cell receptor beta chains below, sequenced in a study of T cells in Graves' hyperthyroidism and ophthalmopathy. There were TCR beta CDR3 regions amplified from RNA transcripts. During a first-round RT-PCR of the TCR CDR3, the HTBI primer set was used. TCRdb independently ran MiXCR on the multiplex PCR reads; one entry per CDR3 protein. The sample has under 350,000 distinct CDR3 sequences; 21% are singletons. Specimen: blood. Receptor source: a woman in her forties or fifties with Graves' hyperthyroidism.

This clonotype has at least ten counts. V gene TRBV3-1 combines with J gene TRBJ1-3, with TRBD1 matching over 7 bases. Germline CDR1 is LGHDT and CDR2 is YNNKEL (reference sequence). J was trimmed by 0 bases and V by 3 bases; bases with no gene match: 8. CDR3 size: 17 residues. This CDR3 is CASSQGVGDSSGNTIYF. In nucleotides, the CDR3 is TGTGCCAGCAGCCAGGGGGTAGGGGACAGCTCTGGAAACACCATATATTTT.

This clonotype was observed a few times. The chain recombines TRBV10-3 with TRBJ2-5; 8 positions match TRBD2. V lost 0 bases to trimming and J lost 1 base; unmatched junction nucleotides: 4. The germline V gene encodes CDR1 ENHRY and CDR2 SYGVKD. The CDR3 consists of 16 residues. CDR3 region: CAISESAGGPQETQYF. The CDR3 DNA is TGTGCCATCAGTGAGTCGGCGGGGGGCCCCCAAGAGACCCAGTACTTC.

The DNA of the CDR3 is TGCGCCAGCAGGCCGACTAGTCGCACAGATACGCAGTATTTT. Translating it yields CASRPTSRTDTQYF. The chain uses TRBV4-1 and TRBJ2-3; D is perhaps TRBD2 (6 bases). The germline V gene encodes CDR1 MGHRA and CDR2 YSYEKL. The V and J ends lost 6 bases and 1 base respectively, with 11 bases between them. This CDR3 region has 14 residues.

This clonotype was seen many times. The rearrangement uses TRBV12-3 or TRBV12-4 and TRBJ2-1; the D call may be TRBD1 or TRBD2 (5 bases each). The CDR3 has 14 amino acids. Deletions cut 8 bases from V and 9 bases from J, with 20 bases between. The CDR3 reads CASLLGVVRSEQFF. The CDR3 nucleotides are TGTGCCAGCCTCTTGGGGGTAGTTAGGAGTGAGCAGTTCTTC.

This clonotype has a count of ten or more. The chain is built from TRBV10-2 and TRBJ2-7; possibly TRBD1 for D (6 bases). The CDR3 extends over 12 amino acids. The V gene lost 7 bases and the J gene lost 3 bases, with 10 bases spanning the gap. The germline V gene has CDR1 WSHSY and CDR2 SAAADI. CDR3 region: CASTRGYYEQYF. In nucleotides, the CDR3 is TGCGCCAGCACCAGGGGCTACTACGAGCAGTACTTC.

This clonotype came up many times. The chain joins TRBV28 to TRBJ1-1; D is unclear. The germline gives CDR1 MDHEN, CDR2 SYDVKM. V was trimmed by 6 bases and J by 4 bases, leaving 6 bases between them. The CDR3 spans 11 residues. The CDR3 DNA reads TGTGCCAGCAGAAGTAGCACTGAAGCTTTCTTT. This gives the protein CASRSSTEAFF.

This clonotype was seen repeatedly, ten times or more. The chain recombines TRBV5-1 with TRBJ2-7, with D tentatively TRBD1 (6 bases). The ends were cut back, 3 bases at V and 2 bases at J, with 15 bases in the middle. CDR3 length: 15 amino acids. Germline V gene sequence: CDR1 SGHRS, CDR2 YFSETQ. CDR3 DNA: TGCGCCAGCAGCTCTGGGACACTTTCGCCCTACGAGCAGTACTTC. Protein product: CASSSGTLSPYEQYF.

The chain is built from TRBV2 and TRBJ1-6; D might be TRBD1 (5 bases). CDR3 length: 15 residues. The V gene's germline CDR1 is SNHLY and CDR2 FYNNEI. The V end was cut by 1 base, the J end by 8 bases, with 12 bases between. The CDR3 DNA reads TGTGCCAGCAGTGAAGAGGGTCAGGGCGATTCACCCCTCCACTTT. Residues: CASSEEGQGDSPLHF.

This clonotype was counted many times. V is TRBV7-2 and J is TRBJ2-2; D gene unclear. Germline V gene sequence: CDR1 SGHTA, CDR2 FQGNSA. Trimming removed 2 bases from V and 1 base from J, with 8 bases in between. The CDR3 consists of 15 residues. As DNA, the CDR3 is TGTGCCAGCAGCTTATTCACGGTGAACACCGGGGAGCTGTTTTTT. Translated: CASSLFTVNTGELFF.

There are many counts of this clonotype. The chain employs TRBV3-1 and TRBJ2-7, with D perhaps TRBD1 (6 bases). The V and J ends lost 0 bases and 8 bases respectively, with 8 bases between them. The CDR3 extends over 12 amino acids. CDR1 is LGHDT, CDR2 YNNKEL, per germline (reference sequence). The CDR3 is CASSQERDKQYF. In DNA, the CDR3 is TGTGCCAGCAGCCAAGAACGGGACAAGCAGTACTTC.

This clonotype was counted many times. CDR3 loop: CSVSSGGDTQYF. The CDR3 DNA reads as TGCAGCGTTTCTAGCGGGGGGGATACGCAGTATTTT. The chain employs TRBV29-1 and TRBJ2-3; 11 bases agree with TRBD2. There are 12 residues in the CDR3. After removal of 5 bases from V and 6 bases from J, the junction contained 1 base not matched to a gene. Germline CDR1 SQVTM, CDR2 ANQGSEA.

There are many counts of this clonotype. The genes are TRBV11-1 and TRBJ2-1; D may be TRBD1 (6 bases). Germline CDR1 is SGHAT and CDR2 is FQDESV (reference sequence). This CDR3 region has 16 residues. Between the trimmed V and J ends, which lost 5 bases and 6 bases, there was a span of 20 bases. The CDR3 protein is CASSPSGTRAINEQFF. Here the CDR3 DNA reads TGTGCCAGCAGCCCTAGTGGGACACGGGCGATCAATGAGCAGTTCTTC.

This clonotype was seen a few times. The chain carries TRBV5-1 and TRBJ2-2; weak D call: TRBD2 (5 bases). V lost 0 bases to trimming and J lost 0 bases, with 12 bases between them. The CDR3 has 17 amino acids. CDR1 is SGHRS and CDR2 is YFSETQ in the germline V gene. The CDR3 nucleotides are TGCGCCAGCAGCTTGGTCCGGGGTAATACGAACACCGGGGAGCTGTTTTTT. Translation gives CASSLVRGNTNTGELFF.

The CDR3 region is CASSGDGLNTGELFF. The CDR3 nucleotides are TGTGCCAGCAGTGGGGACGGCTTGAACACCGGGGAGCTGTTTTTT. The chain recombines TRBV6-1 with TRBJ2-2; D may correspond to TRBD1 or TRBD2 (5 bases each). Per germline, CDR1 MNHNS and CDR2 SASEGT. The germline V and J ends were trimmed by 4 bases and 1 base, with 10 bases remaining between them. This CDR3 has 15 amino acids.